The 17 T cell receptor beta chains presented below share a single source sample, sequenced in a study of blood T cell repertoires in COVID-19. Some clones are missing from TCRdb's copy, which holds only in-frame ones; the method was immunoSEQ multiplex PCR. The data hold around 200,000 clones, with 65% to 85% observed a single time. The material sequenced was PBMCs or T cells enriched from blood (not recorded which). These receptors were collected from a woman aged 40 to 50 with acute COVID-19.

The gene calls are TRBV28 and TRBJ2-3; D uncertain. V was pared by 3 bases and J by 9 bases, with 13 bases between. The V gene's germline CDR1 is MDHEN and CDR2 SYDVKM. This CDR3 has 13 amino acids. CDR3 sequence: CASSFLLRGTQYF. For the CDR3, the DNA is TGTGCCAGCAGTTTTTTGTTACGAGGCACGCAGTATTTT.

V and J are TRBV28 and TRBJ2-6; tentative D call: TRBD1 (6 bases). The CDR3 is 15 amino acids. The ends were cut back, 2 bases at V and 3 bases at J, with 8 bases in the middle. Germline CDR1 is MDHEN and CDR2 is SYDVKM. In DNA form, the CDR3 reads TGTGCCAGCAGTTTACCAGGGGATGGGGCCAACGTCCTGACTTTC. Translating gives CASSLPGDGANVLTF. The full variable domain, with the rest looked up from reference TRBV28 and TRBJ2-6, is DVKVTQSSRYLVKRTGEKVFLECVQDMDHENMFWYRQDPGLGLRLIYFSYDVKMKEKGDIPEGYSVSREKKERFSLILESASTNQTSMYLCASSLPGDGANVLTFGAGSRLTVL.

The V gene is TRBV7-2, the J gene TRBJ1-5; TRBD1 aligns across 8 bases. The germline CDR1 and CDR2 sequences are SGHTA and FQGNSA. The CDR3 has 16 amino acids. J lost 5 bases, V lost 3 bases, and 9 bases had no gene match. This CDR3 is CASSFTPGQGDQPQHF. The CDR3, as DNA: TGTGCCAGCAGCTTTACCCCAGGACAGGGAGATCAGCCCCAGCATTTT.

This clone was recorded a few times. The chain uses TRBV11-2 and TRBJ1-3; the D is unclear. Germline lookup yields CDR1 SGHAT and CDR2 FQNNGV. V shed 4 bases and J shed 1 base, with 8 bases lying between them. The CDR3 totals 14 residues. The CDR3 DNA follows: TGTGCCAGCAGCTCGCGTTTGTCTGGAAACACCATATATTTT. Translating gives CASSSRLSGNTIYF.

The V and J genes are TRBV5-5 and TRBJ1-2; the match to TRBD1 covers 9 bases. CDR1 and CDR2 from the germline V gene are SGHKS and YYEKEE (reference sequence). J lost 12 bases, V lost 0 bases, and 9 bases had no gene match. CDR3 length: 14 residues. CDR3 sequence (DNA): TGTGCCAGCAGCTTGGGTCGGGGACAGGGTTGGAACACCTTC. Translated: CASSLGRGQGWNTF.

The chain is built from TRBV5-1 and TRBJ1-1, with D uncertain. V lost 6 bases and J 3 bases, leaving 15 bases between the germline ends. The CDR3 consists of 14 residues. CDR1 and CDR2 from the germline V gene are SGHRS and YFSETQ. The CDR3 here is CASTGTDRDTEAFF. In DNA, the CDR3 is TGCGCCAGCACAGGCACCGACCGTGACACTGAAGCTTTCTTT.

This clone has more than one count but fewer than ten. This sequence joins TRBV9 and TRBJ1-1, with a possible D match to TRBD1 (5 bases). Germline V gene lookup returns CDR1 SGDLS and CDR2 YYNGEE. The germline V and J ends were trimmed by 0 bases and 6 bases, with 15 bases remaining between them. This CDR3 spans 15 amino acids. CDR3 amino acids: CASSVVSGRNPEAFF. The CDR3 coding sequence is TGTGCCAGCAGCGTAGTCTCAGGGAGGAATCCTGAAGCTTTCTTT.

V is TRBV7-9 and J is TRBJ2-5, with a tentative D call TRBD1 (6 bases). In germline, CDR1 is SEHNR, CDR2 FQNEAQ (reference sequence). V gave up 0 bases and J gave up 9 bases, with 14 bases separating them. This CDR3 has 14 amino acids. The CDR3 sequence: CASSLASGEASQYF. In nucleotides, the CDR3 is TGTGCCAGCAGCTTAGCGTCAGGGGAAGCGTCCCAGTACTTC.

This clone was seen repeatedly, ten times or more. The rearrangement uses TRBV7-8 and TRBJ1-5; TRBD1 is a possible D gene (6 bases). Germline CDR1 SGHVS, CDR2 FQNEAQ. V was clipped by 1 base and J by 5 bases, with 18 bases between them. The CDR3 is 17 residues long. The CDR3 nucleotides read TGTGCCAGCAGCTTAGGCGGAGCAGGGGAGTGGTATCAGCCCCAGCATTTT. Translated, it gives CASSLGGAGEWYQPQHF.

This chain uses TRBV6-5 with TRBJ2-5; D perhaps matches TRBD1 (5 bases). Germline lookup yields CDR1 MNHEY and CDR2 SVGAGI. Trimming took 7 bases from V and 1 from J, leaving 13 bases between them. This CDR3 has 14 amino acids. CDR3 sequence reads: CASNGRDFQETQYF. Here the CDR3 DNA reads TGTGCCAGCAATGGCAGGGATTTCCAAGAGACCCAGTACTTC.

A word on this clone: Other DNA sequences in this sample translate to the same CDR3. CDR3 protein: CASSLGLMNTEAFF. In nucleotides, the CDR3 is TGTGCCAGCAGTTTAGGGCTTATGAACACTGAAGCTTTCTTT. The rearrangement joins TRBV28 to TRBJ1-1; D not resolved. CDR1 is MDHEN and CDR2 is SYDVKM in the germline V gene. The CDR3 totals 14 residues. Trimming removed 2 bases at V and 0 bases at J, with 7 bases between.

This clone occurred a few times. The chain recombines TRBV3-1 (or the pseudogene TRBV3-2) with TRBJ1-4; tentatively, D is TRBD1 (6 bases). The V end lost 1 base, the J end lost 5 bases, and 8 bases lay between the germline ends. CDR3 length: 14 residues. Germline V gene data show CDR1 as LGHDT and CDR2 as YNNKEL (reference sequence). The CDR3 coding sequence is TGTGCCAGCAGCCAAGGGCAGGGGAATGAAAAACTGTTTTTT. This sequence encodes CASSQGQGNEKLFF.

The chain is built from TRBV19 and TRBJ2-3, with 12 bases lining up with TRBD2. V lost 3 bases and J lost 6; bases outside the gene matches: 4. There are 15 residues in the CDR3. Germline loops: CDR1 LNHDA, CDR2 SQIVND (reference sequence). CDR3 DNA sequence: TGTGCCAGTAGTATTTGGACTAGCGGGATGGATACGCAGTATTTT. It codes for CASSIWTSGMDTQYF.

CDR3 nucleotide sequence: TGTGCCAGCACCTGGACTAGCGGGGGGGGCACAGATACGCAGTATTTT. Amino acid sequence: CASTWTSGGGTDTQYF. This chain uses TRBV28 with TRBJ2-3, with 15 nucleotides matching TRBD2. The CDR3 loop spans 16 amino acids. From germline, CDR1 is MDHEN and CDR2 SYDVKM. Losses at the gene ends were 7 bases for V and 1 base for J; bases not matched to a gene: 3.

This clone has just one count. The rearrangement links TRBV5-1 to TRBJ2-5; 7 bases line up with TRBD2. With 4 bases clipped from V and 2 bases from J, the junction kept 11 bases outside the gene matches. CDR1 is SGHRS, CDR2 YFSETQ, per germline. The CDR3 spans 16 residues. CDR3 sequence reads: CASSSGAGEAQETQYF. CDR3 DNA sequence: TGCGCCAGCAGCAGCGGGGCGGGAGAGGCTCAAGAGACCCAGTACTTC.

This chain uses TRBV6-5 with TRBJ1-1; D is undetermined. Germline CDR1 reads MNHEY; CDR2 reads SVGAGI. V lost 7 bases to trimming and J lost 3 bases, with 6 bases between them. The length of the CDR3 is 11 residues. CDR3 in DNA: TGTGCCAGCACCAGTTACACTGAAGCTTTCTTT. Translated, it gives CASTSYTEAFF.

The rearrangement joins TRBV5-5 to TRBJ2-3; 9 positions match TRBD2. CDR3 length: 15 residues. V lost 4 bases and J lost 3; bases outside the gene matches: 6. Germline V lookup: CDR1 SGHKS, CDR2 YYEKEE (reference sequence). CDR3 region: CASSLLAGLTDTQYF. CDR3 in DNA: TGTGCCAGCAGCCTACTAGCGGGCTTAACAGATACGCAGTATTTT.